Following are 31 T cell receptor beta chains from one sample sequenced in a study of blood T cell repertoires in COVID-19 (dated by TCRdb to 2020 to 2021). The library was obtained by the immunoSEQ multiplex PCR assay. This is the immuneACCESS table as TCRdb keeps it, with only in-frame sequences that have V and J called. A part of the clones is gone; compared with another copy, unresolved V genes explain less than half, and the rest is unexplained. For this sample there are tens of thousands of clones; 75% to 95% appear just once. The ten largest clones add up to roughly 2.3% of the sample. Sequencing used peripheral blood. The receptors shown here come from a human donor with active COVID-19. The donor label of this sample is uncertain.

This clone appeared once. The chain carries TRBV11-1 and TRBJ2-1; D gene unclear. CDR3 size: 13 residues. Looked up from germline, CDR1 is SGHAT and CDR2 is FQDESV (reference sequence). Trimming removed 3 bases at V and 3 bases at J, with 6 bases between. In DNA, the CDR3 is TGTGCCAGCAGCTTTGTCAGCTACAATGAGCAGTTCTTC. It specifies CASSFVSYNEQFF.

As concerns this clone: The junction differs from germline at one of its ends, possibly a read error. V gene TRBV5-4 combines with J gene TRBJ2-1; tentative D call: TRBD2 (5 bases). The CDR3 length is 19 residues. Germline V CDR1 and CDR2: SGHNT, YYREEE (reference sequence). DNA of the CDR3: TGTGCCAGCAGCTTCGATTTTAGTATTGGCGGGCCCTCCTTCAATGAGCAGTTCTTC. This gives the protein CASSFDFSIGGPSFNEQFF. The variable domain in full, completed from reference TRBV5-4 and TRBJ2-1, reads ETGVTQSPTHLIKTRGQQVTLRCSSQSGHNTVSWYQQALGQGPQFIFQYYREEENGRGNFPPRFSGLQFPNYSSELNVNALELDDSALYLCASSFDFSIGGPSFNEQFFGPGTRLTVL.

The chain couples TRBV7-3 to TRBJ2-6; D is perhaps TRBD1 (5 bases). Germline V gene data show CDR1 as SGHTA and CDR2 as FQGTGA. This CDR3 is 14 amino acids long. V was cut by 5 bases and J by 8 bases, with 13 bases left in between. This CDR3 is CASSPSTVTNVLTF. The CDR3 region has the DNA TGTGCCAGCAGCCCCTCGACAGTCACCAACGTCCTGACTTTC.

The rearrangement uses TRBV27 and TRBJ2-3; 9 positions match TRBD2. This CDR3 has 18 amino acids. V lost 0 bases and J lost 0; bases outside the gene matches: 7. Germline-derived CDR1 and CDR2 are MNHEY and SMNVEV (reference sequence). The CDR3 here is CASSLSIAGAGSTDTQYF. In DNA, the CDR3 is TGTGCCAGCAGTTTATCGATAGCGGGGGCCGGTAGCACAGATACGCAGTATTTT.

The CDR3 reads CASSMSRDRGYTF. The CDR3 nucleotides are TGTGCCAGTAGTATGAGCAGGGATCGTGGCTACACCTTC. The chain has TRBV19 and TRBJ1-2; D may be TRBD1 (5 bases). Trimming took 3 bases from V and 7 from J, leaving 12 bases between them. The CDR3 has 13 amino acids. CDR1 is LNHDA, CDR2 SQIVND, per germline (reference sequence).

J is TRBJ2-5 and V is TRBV3-1 (or the pseudogene TRBV3-2); weak D call: TRBD1 (6 bases). This CDR3 has 13 residues. V was shortened by 8 bases and J by 2 bases, with 12 bases between the two germline ends. Germline V CDR1 and CDR2: LGHDT, YNNKEL (reference sequence). The CDR3 reads CASQTGTQETQYF. The CDR3 DNA follows: TGTGCCAGCCAAACGGGGACACAAGAGACCCAGTACTTC.

The chain is built from TRBV6-1 and TRBJ2-2; 8 bases align to TRBD1. CDR1 is MNHNS and CDR2 is SASEGT in the germline V gene. The CDR3 sequence is 16 residues long. V was clipped by 2 bases and J by 4 bases; unmatched bases: 6. The CDR3 loop is CASSEPDRVLTGELFF. The CDR3 DNA reads TGTGCCAGCAGTGAACCGGACAGGGTACTCACCGGGGAGCTGTTTTTT.

V is TRBV10-3 and J is TRBJ2-2; 16 nucleotides align to TRBD2. V shed 5 bases, J shed 5 bases, and the junction held 11 bases outside the gene matches. Germline CDR1 is ENHRY and CDR2 is SYGVKD. The CDR3 is made up of 19 amino acids. CDR3 in DNA: TGTGCCATCAGTTTGATCGGGACTAGCGGGGGGGCCGAAACCGGGGAGCTGTTTTTT. Amino acids: CAISLIGTSGGAETGELFF.

V usage is TRBV6-2 or TRBV6-3 and J usage is TRBJ2-1; 8 nucleotides line up with TRBD1. The ends lost 4 bases at V and 8 bases at J; junction bases unmatched: 7. The germline V gene encodes CDR1 MNHEY and CDR2 SVGEGT. CDR3 size: 14 residues. As DNA, the CDR3 is TGTGCCAGCAGTTTTCCGGACAGGGATGATGAGCAGTTCTTC. Amino acid sequence: CASSFPDRDDEQFF.

This chain joins TRBV3-1 (or the pseudogene TRBV3-2) and TRBJ2-5; D is unclear. The CDR3 is made up of 13 amino acids. The germline V gene has CDR1 LGHDT and CDR2 YNNKEL (reference sequence). The V end was cut by 4 bases, the J end by 1 base, with 7 bases between. The CDR3 sequence is CASSPTGQETQYF. As DNA, the CDR3 is TGTGCCAGCAGCCCGACGGGCCAAGAGACCCAGTACTTC.

The table lists this clone with many counts. The rearrangement uses TRBV9 and TRBJ1-6; 8 bases align to TRBD1. V shed 4 bases and J 9 bases; nucleotides not matched to a gene: 9. The CDR3 has 15 amino acids. Germline lookup yields CDR1 SGDLS and CDR2 YYNGEE. The CDR3 coding sequence is TGTGCCAGCAGCCCCCGACAGGGGAAACGTTCACCCCTCCACTTT. Residues: CASSPRQGKRSPLHF.

The rearrangement uses TRBV29-1 and TRBJ2-1; tentative D call: TRBD2 (6 bases). Germline CDR1 and CDR2: SQVTM and ANQGSEA. CDR3 length equals 14 residues. Trimming pared 3 bases from V and 3 bases from J, leaving 12 bases between. CDR3: CSVEMAAGYNEQFF. The CDR3 nucleotides are TGCAGCGTTGAGATGGCAGCGGGCTACAATGAGCAGTTCTTC.

This chain links TRBV19 with TRBJ1-5; 12 nucleotides align to TRBD1. The germline V gene has CDR1 LNHDA and CDR2 SQIVND (reference sequence). This CDR3 is 15 amino acids long. V lost 5 bases and J lost 5; bases outside the gene matches: 4. CDR3 sequence (DNA): TGTGCCAGTAGTCGGGACAGGGGGCATGATCAGCCCCAGCATTTT. Residues: CASSRDRGHDQPQHF.

V is TRBV27 and J is TRBJ2-1; TRBD1 matches 7 bases. The CDR3 is 13 amino acids. CDR1 MNHEY and CDR2 SMNVEV come from the germline V gene (reference sequence). Unmatched junction bases numbered 2, after V lost 2 bases and J lost 7 bases. The CDR3 loop reads CASSLGTANEQFF. The DNA for the CDR3 is TGTGCCAGCAGTTTAGGGACAGCAAATGAGCAGTTCTTC.

The chain uses TRBV28 and TRBJ1-1; 7 bases align to TRBD1. CDR1 is MDHEN and CDR2 is SYDVKM in the germline V gene. V lost 4 bases to trimming and J lost 0 bases; unmatched junction nucleotides: 5. This CDR3 has 15 residues. CDR3 nucleotide sequence: TGTGCCAGCAGTTCCCTTGGGACAGTGAACACTGAAGCTTTCTTT. This codes for CASSSLGTVNTEAFF. The full variable domain, its missing parts supplied by reference TRBV28 and TRBJ1-1, is DVKVTQSSRYLVKRTGEKVFLECVQDMDHENMFWYRQDPGLGLRLIYFSYDVKMKEKGDIPEGYSVSREKKERFSLILESASTNQTSMYLCASSSLGTVNTEAFFGQGTRLTVV.

This sequence joins TRBV3-1 (or the pseudogene TRBV3-2) and TRBJ2-7; the D gene is possibly TRBD1 (5 bases). The CDR3 has 14 amino acids. From germline, CDR1 is LGHDT and CDR2 YNNKEL (reference sequence). V shed 1 base and J shed 2 bases, with 9 bases lying between them. CDR3 DNA: TGTGCCAGCAGCCAAGCTCAGGGCCCCTACGAGCAGTACTTC. This gives the protein CASSQAQGPYEQYF.

This rearrangement joins TRBV28 to TRBJ1-3; 7 bases are shared with TRBD1. The CDR3 loop spans 15 amino acids. CDR1 MDHEN and CDR2 SYDVKM come from the germline V gene. With V trimmed by 7 bases and J by 1 base, 7 bases remained unmatched. The CDR3 region has the DNA TGTGCCAGCACCCCGGGACAGCGATCTGGAAACACCATATATTTT. As protein: CASTPGQRSGNTIYF.

The V and J genes are TRBV4-2 and TRBJ2-3; no clear D. V was cut by 0 bases and J by 1 base, with 14 bases left in between. Germline CDR1 reads LGHNA; CDR2 reads YNFKEQ. CDR3 length: 17 residues. CDR3 sequence: CASSQDGWSQGTDTQYF. CDR3 sequence (DNA): TGTGCCAGCAGCCAAGATGGGTGGAGCCAAGGCACAGATACGCAGTATTTT.

V usage is TRBV27 and J usage is TRBJ2-1; TRBD1 matches 8 bases. Germline-derived CDR1 and CDR2 are MNHEY and SMNVEV (reference sequence). The V segment lost 4 bases and the J segment 10 bases; nucleotides outside the gene matches: 9. The CDR3 sequence is 14 residues long. CDR3: CASSYPTGAGEQFF. The CDR3 nucleotides read TGTGCCAGCAGTTACCCGACAGGGGCGGGAGAGCAGTTCTTC.

The rearrangement uses TRBV19 and TRBJ1-6; D is possibly TRBD1 (6 bases). Per the germline V gene, CDR1 is LNHDA and CDR2 is SQIVND (reference sequence). V dropped 7 bases and J dropped 5 bases, with 12 bases sitting between them. This CDR3 region has 14 residues. The CDR3 loop reads CASMGAVDNSPLHF. The CDR3 region has the DNA TGTGCCAGTATGGGGGCGGTCGATAATTCACCCCTCCACTTT.

A word on this clone: Relative to the germline gene, one junction end is altered; a read error may explain this. The chain employs TRBV19 and TRBJ2-2; 13 bases map to TRBD2. CDR3 length equals 15 residues. Germline lookup yields CDR1 LNHDA and CDR2 SQIVND (reference sequence). The CDR3 DNA sequence: TGTGCCAGTCGGACTAGCGGGGGAAACACCGGGAAGCTGTTTTTT. This encodes CASRTSGGNTGKLFF.

The J gene is TRBJ2-3, the V gene TRBV11-2; TRBD2 might be the D (6 bases). Trimming pared 6 bases from V and 1 base from J, leaving 14 bases between. From germline, CDR1 is SGHAT and CDR2 FQNNGV. The CDR3 is 15 amino acids. The CDR3 loop reads CASRAGTLGTDTQYF. The CDR3 coding sequence is TGTGCCAGCAGGGCCGGGACTTTGGGCACAGATACGCAGTATTTT.

This chain uses TRBV28 with TRBJ1-1; tentatively, D is TRBD1 (5 bases). V lost 6 bases and J 7 bases, leaving 24 bases between the germline ends. Germline V gene data show CDR1 as MDHEN and CDR2 as SYDVKM. The CDR3 covers 16 residues. The CDR3 sequence is CASSSLKGSNKVEAFF. CDR3 sequence (DNA): TGTGCCAGCAGCTCCCTGAAGGGGTCGAACAAGGTTGAAGCTTTCTTT. The entire variable domain, with the rest obtained from reference TRBV28 and TRBJ1-1, is as follows: DVKVTQSSRYLVKRTGEKVFLECVQDMDHENMFWYRQDPGLGLRLIYFSYDVKMKEKGDIPEGYSVSREKKERFSLILESASTNQTSMYLCASSSLKGSNKVEAFFGQGTRLTVV.

J is TRBJ2-5 and V is TRBV5-1, with 8 positions matching TRBD1. There are 15 residues in the CDR3. With V trimmed by 4 bases and J by 4 bases, 9 bases remained unmatched. CDR1 and CDR2 from the germline V gene are SGHRS and YFSETQ. In nucleotides, the CDR3 is TGCGCCAGCAGCCTTGACCTGACAGGGGCAGAGACCCAGTACTTC. Its protein is CASSLDLTGAETQYF.

V usage is TRBV28 and J usage is TRBJ1-3; D is unresolved. CDR3 length: 14 residues. The germline CDR1 and CDR2 sequences are MDHEN and SYDVKM. Trimming pared 5 bases from V and 4 bases from J, leaving 12 bases between. The CDR3 sequence: CASSQWSGGNTIYF. The CDR3 nucleotides are TGTGCCAGCAGTCAGTGGTCGGGGGGAAACACCATATATTTT.

The gene calls are TRBV19 and TRBJ2-3, with TRBD2 identical over 9 bases. CDR3 length: 14 residues. Germline CDR1 LNHDA, CDR2 SQIVND (reference sequence). V was clipped by 4 bases and J by 6 bases; unmatched bases: 5. CDR3 in amino acids: CASSSGGAFDTQYF. CDR3 nucleotide sequence: TGTGCCAGTAGTAGCGGGGGGGCCTTTGATACGCAGTATTTT.

This chain links TRBV7-3 with TRBJ2-3, with TRBD2 identical over 12 bases. Germline V lookup: CDR1 SGHTA, CDR2 FQGTGA. This CDR3 spans 20 amino acids. V lost 1 base, J lost 6 bases, and 17 bases stayed unmatched. The CDR3 nucleotides are TGTGCCAGCAGCTTAAAGCACTGGACTAGCGGGGCCTCCCTGGAGGATACGCAGTATTTT. This sequence encodes CASSLKHWTSGASLEDTQYF.

V usage is TRBV27 and J usage is TRBJ1-4, with a weak D call TRBD1 (5 bases). The germline V gene has CDR1 MNHEY and CDR2 SMNVEV (reference sequence). The CDR3 covers 15 residues. The V gene lost 3 bases and the J gene lost 8 bases, with 16 bases spanning the gap. The CDR3 DNA reads TGTGCCAGCAGTTTTTATACAGGCGGGGCGGAAAAACTGTTTTTT. Translated: CASSFYTGGAEKLFF.

This clone was detected only once. The chain carries TRBV5-5 and TRBJ2-7; perhaps TRBD2 as D (6 bases). This CDR3 comprises 16 residues. CDR1 is SGHKS and CDR2 is YYEKEE in the germline V gene (reference sequence). Between the trimmed V and J ends, which lost 0 bases and 2 bases, there was a span of 15 bases. This chain's CDR3 is CASSLGLARSTYEQYF. CDR3 nucleotides: TGTGCCAGCAGCTTGGGCCTAGCGAGGTCGACCTACGAGCAGTACTTC.

The chain is built from TRBV28 and TRBJ1-5, with no clear D. Germline values: CDR1 MDHEN, CDR2 SYDVKM. The CDR3 length is 14 residues. V was clipped by 3 bases and J by 5 bases, with 11 bases between them. The CDR3 loop reads CASSFRESHQPQHF. CDR3 nucleotides: TGTGCCAGCAGTTTTAGGGAGAGCCATCAGCCCCAGCATTTT.

The chain couples TRBV15 to TRBJ2-3, with 8 bases aligning to TRBD2. V shed 0 bases and J 0 bases; nucleotides not matched to a gene: 8. CDR1 and CDR2 from the germline V gene are LNHNV and YYDKDF (reference sequence). CDR3 size: 18 residues. CDR3 nucleotide sequence: TGTGCCACCAGCAGAGACCTGGTGACTAGCGATAGCACAGATACGCAGTATTTT. This encodes CATSRDLVTSDSTDTQYF.